This TCR beta chain was found in a study of T cell changes during pregnancy in multiple sclerosis. TCRdb's copy holds only in-frame clones and misses some; the assay was immunoSEQ multiplex PCR. This repertoire shows some 40,000 clones, roughly nine tenths found once; its top ten account for roughly 0.57%. Losses at the gene ends were 4 bases for V and 3 bases for J; bases not matched to a gene: 3. Germline assignment: CDR1 SGHTA and CDR2 FQGNSA. CDR3 size: 15 residues. This receptor was obtained from a female donor with multiple sclerosis, enrolled in a pregnancy study. The V and J genes are TRBV7-2 and TRBJ2-1; TRBD2 matches 10 bases. Source: CD4+ T cells from peripheral blood mononuclear cells, taken in the first trimester of pregnancy. In DNA form, the CDR3 reads TGTGCCAGCAGCTCTAGCGGGAGTATCTACAATGAGCAGTTCTTC. Protein: CASSSSGSIYNEQFF.